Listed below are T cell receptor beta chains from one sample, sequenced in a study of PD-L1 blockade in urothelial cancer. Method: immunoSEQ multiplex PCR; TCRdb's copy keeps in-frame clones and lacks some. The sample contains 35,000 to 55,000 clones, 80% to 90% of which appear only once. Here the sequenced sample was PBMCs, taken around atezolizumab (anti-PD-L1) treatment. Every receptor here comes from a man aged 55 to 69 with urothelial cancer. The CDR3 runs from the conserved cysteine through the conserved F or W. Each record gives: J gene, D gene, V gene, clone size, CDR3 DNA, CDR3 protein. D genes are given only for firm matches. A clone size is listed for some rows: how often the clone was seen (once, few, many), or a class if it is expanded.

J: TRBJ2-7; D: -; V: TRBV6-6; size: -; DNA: TGTGCCAGCAGTTACTCATATCTTTCTATGATATACGAGCAGTACTTC; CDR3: CASSYSYLSMIYEQYF
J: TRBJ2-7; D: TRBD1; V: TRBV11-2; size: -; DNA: TGTGCCAGCAGCTCCCTGACAGGGGGTCAGGAGCAGTACTTC; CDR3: CASSSLTGGQEQYF
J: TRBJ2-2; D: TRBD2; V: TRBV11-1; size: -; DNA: TGTGCCAGCAGCTCCCTCGGGGAGGGGACCGGGGAGCTGTTTTTT; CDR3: CASSSLGEGTGELFF
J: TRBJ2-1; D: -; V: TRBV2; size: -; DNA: TGTGCCAGCAGTCCAACGTGGGGGGGCCGGTTCTTC; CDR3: CASSPTWGGRFF
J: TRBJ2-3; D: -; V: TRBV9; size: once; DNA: TGTGCCAGCAGCGCCTCGACAAGCCCAGATACGCAGTATTTT; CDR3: CASSASTSPDTQYF
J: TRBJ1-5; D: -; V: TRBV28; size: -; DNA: TGTGCCAGCAGCTCAAATGGGGGGGGCAATCAGCCCCAGCATTTT; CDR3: CASSSNGGGNQPQHF
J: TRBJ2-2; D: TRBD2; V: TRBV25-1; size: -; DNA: TGTGCCAGCAGTGCACCCCGGGGGGTCGGGGAGCTGTTTTTT; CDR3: CASSAPRGVGELFF
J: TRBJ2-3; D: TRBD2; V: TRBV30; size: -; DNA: TGTGCCTCGGAGCGGGGATACACAGATACGCAGTATTTT; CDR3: CASERGYTDTQYF
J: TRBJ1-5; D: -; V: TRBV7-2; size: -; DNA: TGTGCCAGCAGCTTAGAAGGACTCAATCAGCCCCAGCATTTT; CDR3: CASSLEGLNQPQHF
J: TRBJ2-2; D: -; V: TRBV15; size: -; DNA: TGTGCCACCAGCAGAGATAATGAGGGTGCGTCCACCGGGGAGCTGTTTTTT; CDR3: CATSRDNEGASTGELFF
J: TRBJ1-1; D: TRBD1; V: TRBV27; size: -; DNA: TGTGCCAGCAGTTTCCGGCCAGGGGGCTTGAACACTGAAGCTTTCTTT; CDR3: CASSFRPGGLNTEAFF
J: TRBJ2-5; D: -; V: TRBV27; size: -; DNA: TGTGCCAGCAGTTCAAGCTACCTGGAGACCCAGTACTTC; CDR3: CASSSSYLETQYF
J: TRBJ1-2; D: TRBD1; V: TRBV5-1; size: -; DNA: TGCGCCAGCAGCTTGACAGGGGACTATGGCTACACCTTC; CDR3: CASSLTGDYGYTF
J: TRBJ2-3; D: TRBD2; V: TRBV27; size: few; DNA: TGTGCCAGCAGCCGAGCGACTAGCGGCAGCACAGATACGCAGTATTTT; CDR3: CASSRATSGSTDTQYF
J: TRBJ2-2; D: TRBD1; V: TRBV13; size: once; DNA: TGTGCCAGCAGCGCGACAGGGGGATCCGGGGAGCTGTTTTTT; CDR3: CASSATGGSGELFF
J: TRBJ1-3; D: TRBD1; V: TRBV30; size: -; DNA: TGTGCCTGGAAAAACGGACAGGGAGGGGACACCATATATTTT; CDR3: CAWKNGQGGDTIYF